What follows describes a single TCR beta chain. Antigen specificity is unknown. V was clipped by 5 bases and J by 4 bases, with 6 bases between them. The CDR3 contains 11 residues. CDR1 is MNHEY, CDR2 SVGEGT, per germline. Method: immunoSEQ multiplex PCR; TCRdb's copy keeps in-frame clones and lacks some. This sample carries about 350,000 clones, around 90% of them seen once, and the ten largest clones take about 3.9%. This sample is part of a study of Ad26.COV2.S vaccination and SARS-CoV-2 variants. Study-level findings and limits: Total responses of T cells may have been underestimated by the analyses of TCR breadth and depth. Vaccine recipients had higher spike-specific TCR breadth than placebo recipients. After vaccination, substantial breadth of spike-specific CD8+ and CD4+ responses was reported.

The origin of this receptor is a human donor who had recovered from COVID-19. The gene calls are TRBV6-2 or TRBV6-3 and TRBJ2-7; no reliable D call. The specimen comprised peripheral blood, sampled after recovery from COVID-19. This CDR3 is CASSGIYEQYF. DNA of the CDR3: TGTGCCAGCAGTGGGATTTACGAGCAGTACTTC.